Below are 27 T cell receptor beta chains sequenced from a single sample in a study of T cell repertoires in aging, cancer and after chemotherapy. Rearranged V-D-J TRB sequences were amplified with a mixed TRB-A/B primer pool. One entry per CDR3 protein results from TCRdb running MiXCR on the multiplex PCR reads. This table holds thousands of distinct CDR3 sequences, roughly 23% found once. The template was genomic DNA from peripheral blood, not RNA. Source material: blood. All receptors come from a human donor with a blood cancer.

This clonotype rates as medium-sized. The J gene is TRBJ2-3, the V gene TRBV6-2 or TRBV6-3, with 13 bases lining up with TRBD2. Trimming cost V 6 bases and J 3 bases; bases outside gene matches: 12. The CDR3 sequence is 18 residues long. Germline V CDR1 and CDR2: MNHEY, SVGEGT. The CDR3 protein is CASRPTSGRAMGTDTQYF. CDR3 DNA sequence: TGTGCCAGCAGGCCCACTAGCGGGAGGGCCATGGGTACAGATACGCAGTATTTT.

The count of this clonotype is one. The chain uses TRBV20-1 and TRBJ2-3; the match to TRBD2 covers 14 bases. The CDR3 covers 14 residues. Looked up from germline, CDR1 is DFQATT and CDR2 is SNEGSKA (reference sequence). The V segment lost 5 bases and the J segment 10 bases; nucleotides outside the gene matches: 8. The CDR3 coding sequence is TGCAGTGCTCGGGGGACTAGCGGGAGTGAGGCGCAGTATTTT. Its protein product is CSARGTSGSEAQYF.

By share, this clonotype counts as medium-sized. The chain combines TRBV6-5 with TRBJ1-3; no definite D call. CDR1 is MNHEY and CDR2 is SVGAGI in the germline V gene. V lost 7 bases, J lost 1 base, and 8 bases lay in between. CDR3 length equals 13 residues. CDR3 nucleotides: TGTGCCAGCACCCTCCGATCTGGAAACACCATATATTTT. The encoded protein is CASTLRSGNTIYF.

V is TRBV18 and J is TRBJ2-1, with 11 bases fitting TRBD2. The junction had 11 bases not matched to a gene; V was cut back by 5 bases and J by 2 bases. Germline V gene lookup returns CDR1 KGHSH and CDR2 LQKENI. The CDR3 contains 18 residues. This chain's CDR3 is CASSIDPPGLAAYNEQFF. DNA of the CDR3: TGTGCCAGCTCAATTGATCCACCGGGACTAGCGGCCTACAATGAGCAGTTCTTC.

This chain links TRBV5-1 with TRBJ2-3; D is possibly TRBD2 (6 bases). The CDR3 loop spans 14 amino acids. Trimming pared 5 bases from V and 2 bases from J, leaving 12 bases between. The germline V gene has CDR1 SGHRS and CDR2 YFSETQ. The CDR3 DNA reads TGCGCCAGCAGGACGGGAGTCGTCACAGATACGCAGTATTTT. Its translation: CASRTGVVTDTQYF. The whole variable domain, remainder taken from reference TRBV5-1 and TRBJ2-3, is KAGVTQTPRYLIKTRGQQVTLSCSPISGHRSVSWYQQTPGQGLQFLFEYFSETQRNKGNFPGRFSGRQFSNSRSEMNVSTLELGDSALYLCASRTGVVTDTQYFGPGTRLTVL.

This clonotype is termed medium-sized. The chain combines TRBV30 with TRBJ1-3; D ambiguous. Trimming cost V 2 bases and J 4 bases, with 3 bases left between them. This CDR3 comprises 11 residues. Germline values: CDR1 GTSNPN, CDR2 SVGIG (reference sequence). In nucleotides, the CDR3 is TGTGCCTGGAGTTCGGGAAACACCATATATTTT. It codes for CAWSSGNTIYF. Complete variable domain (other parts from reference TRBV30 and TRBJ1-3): SQTIHQWPATLVQPVGSPLSLECTVEGTSNPNLYWYRQAAGRGLQLLFYSVGIGQISSEVPQNLSASRPQDRQFILSSKKLLLSDSGFYLCAWSSGNTIYFGEGSWLTVV.

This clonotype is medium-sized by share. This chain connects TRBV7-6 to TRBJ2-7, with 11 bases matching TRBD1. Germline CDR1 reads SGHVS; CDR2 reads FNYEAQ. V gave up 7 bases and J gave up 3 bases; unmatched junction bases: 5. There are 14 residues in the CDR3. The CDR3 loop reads CASTSGTGGYEQYF. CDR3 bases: TGTGCCAGCACCTCCGGGACAGGGGGCTACGAGCAGTACTTC.

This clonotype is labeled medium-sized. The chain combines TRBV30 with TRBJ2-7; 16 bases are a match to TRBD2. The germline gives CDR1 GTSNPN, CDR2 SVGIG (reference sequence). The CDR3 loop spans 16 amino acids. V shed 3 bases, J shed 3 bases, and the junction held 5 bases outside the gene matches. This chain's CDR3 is CAWSGTSGRAVYEQYF. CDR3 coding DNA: TGTGCCTGGAGCGGGACTAGCGGGAGGGCCGTCTACGAGCAGTACTTC.

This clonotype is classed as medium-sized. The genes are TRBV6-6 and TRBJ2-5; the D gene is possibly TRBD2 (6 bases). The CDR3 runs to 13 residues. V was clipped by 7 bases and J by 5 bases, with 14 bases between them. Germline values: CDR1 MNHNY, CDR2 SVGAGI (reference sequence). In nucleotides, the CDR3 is TGTGCCAGCACTATTAGCGGACGGGAGACCCAGTACTTC. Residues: CASTISGRETQYF.

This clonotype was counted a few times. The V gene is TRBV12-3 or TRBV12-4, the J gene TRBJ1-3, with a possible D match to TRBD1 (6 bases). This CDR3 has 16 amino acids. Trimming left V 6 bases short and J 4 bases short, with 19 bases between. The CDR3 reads CASSRSGAGWGNTIYF. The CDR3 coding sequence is TGTGCCAGCAGCCGCTCAGGGGCAGGGTGGGGAAACACCATATATTTT.

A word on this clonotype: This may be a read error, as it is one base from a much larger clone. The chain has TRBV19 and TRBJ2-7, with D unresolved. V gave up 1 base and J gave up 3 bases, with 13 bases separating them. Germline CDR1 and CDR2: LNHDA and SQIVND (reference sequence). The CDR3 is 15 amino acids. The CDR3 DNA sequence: TGTGCCAGTAGTATAGGACCCGCAAGGGTCTACGAGCAGTACTTC. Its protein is CASSIGPARVYEQYF.

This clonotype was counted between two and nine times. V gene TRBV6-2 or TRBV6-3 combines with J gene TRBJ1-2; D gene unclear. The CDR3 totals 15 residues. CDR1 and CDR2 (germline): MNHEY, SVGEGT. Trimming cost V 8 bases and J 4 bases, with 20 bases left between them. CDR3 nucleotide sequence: TGTGCCAGCCACCCCAGCAATGGGATTCTCTATGGCTACACCTTC. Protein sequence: CASHPSNGILYGYTF.

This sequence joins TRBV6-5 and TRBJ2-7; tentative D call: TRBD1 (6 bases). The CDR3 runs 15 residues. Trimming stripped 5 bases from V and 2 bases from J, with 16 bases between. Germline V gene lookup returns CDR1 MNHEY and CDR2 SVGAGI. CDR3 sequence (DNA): TGTGCCAGCAGTCGCCACCGGACAGACACCTACGAGCAGTACTTC. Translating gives CASSRHRTDTYEQYF.

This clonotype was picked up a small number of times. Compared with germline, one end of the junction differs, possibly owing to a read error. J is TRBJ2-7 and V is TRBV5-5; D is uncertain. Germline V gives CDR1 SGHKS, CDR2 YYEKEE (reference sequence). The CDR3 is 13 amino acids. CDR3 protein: CASSLDLPYEQYF. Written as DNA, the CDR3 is TGCGCCAGCAGCTTGGATCTCCCCTACGAGCAGTACTTC.

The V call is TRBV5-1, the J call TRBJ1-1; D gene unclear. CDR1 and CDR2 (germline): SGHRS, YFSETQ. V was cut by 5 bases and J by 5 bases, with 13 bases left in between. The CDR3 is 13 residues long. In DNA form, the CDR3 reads TGCGCCAGCAGGAACCCGGGTGGAACTGAAGCTTTCTTT. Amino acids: CASRNPGGTEAFF. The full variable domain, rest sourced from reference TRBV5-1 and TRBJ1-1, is KAGVTQTPRYLIKTRGQQVTLSCSPISGHRSVSWYQQTPGQGLQFLFEYFSETQRNKGNFPGRFSGRQFSNSRSEMNVSTLELGDSALYLCASRNPGGTEAFFGQGTRLTVV.

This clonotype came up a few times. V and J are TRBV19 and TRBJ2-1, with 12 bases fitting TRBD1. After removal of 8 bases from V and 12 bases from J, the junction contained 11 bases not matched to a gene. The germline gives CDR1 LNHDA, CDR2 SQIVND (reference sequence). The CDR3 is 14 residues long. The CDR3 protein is CASRTGTGGAGQFF. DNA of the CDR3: TGTGCCAGTCGAACCGGGACAGGGGGCGCCGGGCAGTTCTTC.

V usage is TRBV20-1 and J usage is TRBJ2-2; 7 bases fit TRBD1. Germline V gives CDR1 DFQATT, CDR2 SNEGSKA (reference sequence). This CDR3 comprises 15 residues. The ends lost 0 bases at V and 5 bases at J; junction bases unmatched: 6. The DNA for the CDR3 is TGCAGTGCTAGAGATAATTTACAGGGGACCGGGGAGCTGTTTTTT. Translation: CSARDNLQGTGELFF.

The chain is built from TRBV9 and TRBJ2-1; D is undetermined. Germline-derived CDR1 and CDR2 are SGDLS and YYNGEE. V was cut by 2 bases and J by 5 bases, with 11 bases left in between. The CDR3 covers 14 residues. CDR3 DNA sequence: TGTGCCAGCAGCGTCCAGAGCTTGGACAATGAGCAGTTCTTC. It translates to CASSVQSLDNEQFF. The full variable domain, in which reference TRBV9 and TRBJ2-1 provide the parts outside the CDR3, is DSGVTQTPKHLITATGQRVTLRCSPRSGDLSVYWYQQSLDQGLQFLIQYYNGEERAKGNILERFSAQQFPDLHSELNLSSLELGDSALYFCASSVQSLDNEQFFGPGTRLTVL.

Written as DNA, the CDR3 is TGTGCCAGCAGTTCCCCCGGGACAGCGTACCAAGAGACCCAGTACTTC. Its translation: CASSSPGTAYQETQYF. This chain links TRBV28 with TRBJ2-5, with 7 bases that match TRBD1. Trimming at V came to 4 bases and at J to 0 bases, leaving 8 bases not matched to a gene. CDR3 length: 16 residues. From germline, CDR1 is MDHEN and CDR2 SYDVKM.

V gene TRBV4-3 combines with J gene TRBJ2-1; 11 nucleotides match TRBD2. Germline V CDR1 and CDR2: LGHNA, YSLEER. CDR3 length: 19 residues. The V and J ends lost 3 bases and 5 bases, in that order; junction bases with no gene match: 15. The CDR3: CASSHLYRTGTSGDNEQFF. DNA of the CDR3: TGCGCCAGCAGCCATCTATACCGGACCGGGACTAGCGGAGACAATGAGCAGTTCTTC.

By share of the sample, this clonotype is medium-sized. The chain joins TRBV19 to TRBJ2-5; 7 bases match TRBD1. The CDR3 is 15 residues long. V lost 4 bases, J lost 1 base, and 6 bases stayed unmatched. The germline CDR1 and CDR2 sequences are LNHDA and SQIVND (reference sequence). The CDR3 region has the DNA TGTGCCAGTAGTACCATAGGACAGGTCCAAGAGACCCAGTACTTC. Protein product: CASSTIGQVQETQYF.

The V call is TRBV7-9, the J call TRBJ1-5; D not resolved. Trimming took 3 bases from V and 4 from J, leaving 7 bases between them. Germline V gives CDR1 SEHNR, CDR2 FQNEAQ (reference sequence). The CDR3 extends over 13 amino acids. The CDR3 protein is CASSFARNQPQHF. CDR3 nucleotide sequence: TGTGCCAGCAGCTTCGCTAGAAATCAGCCCCAGCATTTT.

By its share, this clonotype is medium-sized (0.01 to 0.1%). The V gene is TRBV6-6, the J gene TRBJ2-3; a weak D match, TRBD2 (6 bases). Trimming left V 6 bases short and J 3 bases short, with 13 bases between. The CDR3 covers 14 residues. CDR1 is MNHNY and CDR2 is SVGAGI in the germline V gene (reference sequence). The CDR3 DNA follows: TGTGCCAGCAGGCCCGGGGGAAGAACAGATACGCAGTATTTT. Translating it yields CASRPGGRTDTQYF.

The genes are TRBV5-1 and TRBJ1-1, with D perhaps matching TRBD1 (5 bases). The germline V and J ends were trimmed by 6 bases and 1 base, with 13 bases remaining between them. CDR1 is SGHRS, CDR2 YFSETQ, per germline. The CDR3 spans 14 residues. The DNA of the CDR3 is TGCGCCAGCACGTGGGCAGGGAAGAACACTGAAGCTTTCTTT. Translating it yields CASTWAGKNTEAFF.

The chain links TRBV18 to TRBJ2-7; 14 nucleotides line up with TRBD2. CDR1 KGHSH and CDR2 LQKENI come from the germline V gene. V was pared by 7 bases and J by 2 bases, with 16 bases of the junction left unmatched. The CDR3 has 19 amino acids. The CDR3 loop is CASLPLPGTSGSVAYEQYF. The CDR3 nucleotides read TGTGCCAGCTTACCTCTCCCCGGGACTAGCGGGAGTGTCGCCTACGAGCAGTACTTC. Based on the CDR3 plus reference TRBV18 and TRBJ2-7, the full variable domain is NAGVMQNPRHLVRRRGQEARLRCSPMKGHSHVYWYRQLPEEGLKFMVYLQKENIIDESGMPKERFSAEFPKEGPSILRIQQVVRGDSAAYFCASLPLPGTSGSVAYEQYFGPGTRLTVT.

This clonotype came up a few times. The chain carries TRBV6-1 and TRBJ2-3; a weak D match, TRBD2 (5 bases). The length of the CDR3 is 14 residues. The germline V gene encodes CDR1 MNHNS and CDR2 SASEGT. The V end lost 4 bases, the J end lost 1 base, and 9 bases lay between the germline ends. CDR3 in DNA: TGTGCCAGCAGTGGGGCGGGTCGCACAGATACGCAGTATTTT. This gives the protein CASSGAGRTDTQYF.

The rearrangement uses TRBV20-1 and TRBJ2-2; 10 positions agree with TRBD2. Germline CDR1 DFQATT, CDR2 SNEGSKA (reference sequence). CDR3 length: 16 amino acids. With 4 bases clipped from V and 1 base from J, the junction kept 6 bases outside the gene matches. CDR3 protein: CSAIPTSGLNTGELFF. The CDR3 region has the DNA TGCAGTGCTATCCCGACTAGCGGGTTGAACACCGGGGAGCTGTTTTTT.